These 3 T cell receptor beta chains originate from one sample sequenced in a study of cytomegalovirus exposure and HLA in healthy donors. The PCR contained 60 Vbeta and 13 Jbeta primers. Sequenced by immunoSEQ multiplex PCR; TCRdb stores in-frame clones only, minus some. The repertoire holds hundreds of thousands of clones, with approximately 80% as singletons. The specimen sequenced was PBMCs. These receptors originate from a man aged 25 to 40 in good health and CMV-seronegative.

The V gene is TRBV7-2, the J gene TRBJ2-1; 9 nucleotides match TRBD2. Germline V gene sequence: CDR1 SGHTA, CDR2 FQGNSA. The CDR3 totals 16 residues. The V segment lost 5 bases and the J segment 1 base; nucleotides outside the gene matches: 6. As DNA, the CDR3 is TGTGCCAGCAGCATACCCCTAGCGGGGTCCTACAATGAGCAGTTCTTC. Encoded protein: CASSIPLAGSYNEQFF.

This sequence joins TRBV4-1 and TRBJ2-3; possible D gene TRBD2, 7 bases. Trimming removed 0 bases at V and 2 bases at J, with 21 bases between. The CDR3 has 19 amino acids. The germline gives CDR1 MGHRA, CDR2 YSYEKL. Here the CDR3 DNA reads TGCGCCAGCAGCCAAGATACCCTACTGGTCGGGGGGCCCACAGATACGCAGTATTTT. It specifies CASSQDTLLVGGPTDTQYF.

This clone was detected only a few times. The same CDR3 also results from other DNA sequences found in this sample. The rearrangement joins TRBV7-9 to TRBJ2-7; the D gene is possibly TRBD1 (6 bases). The germline V gene has CDR1 SEHNR and CDR2 FQNEAQ (reference sequence). V gave up 5 bases and J gave up 5 bases, with 10 bases separating them. The CDR3 consists of 12 residues. CDR3 region: CASSPGGHEQYF. Written as DNA, the CDR3 is TGTGCCAGCAGCCCTGGGGGCCACGAGCAGTACTTC.